Listed below are T cell receptor beta chains from one sample, sequenced in a study of identical twins. TCRdb reprocessed the 5' RACE reads with MiXCR, giving one entry per CDR3 protein. The table records 1.5 million to 2 million distinct CDR3 sequences, about 31% of them present only once. Sequencing was carried out using cord blood. These receptors were collected from a newborn girl in good health. CDR3s include the opening cysteine and the closing phenylalanine or tryptophan. The D gene is left open where the match is weak. A row's size may be missing; if present it is once, few, many or a size class.

abundance: many
d_gene: -
len: 15
v_gene: TRBV5-1
j_gene: TRBJ2-1
CDR3aa: CASSTGLAPYNEQFF
CDR3nt: TGCGCCAGCAGCACCGGCCTAGCGCCTTACAATGAGCAGTTCTTC

abundance: -
d_gene: -
len: 15
v_gene: TRBV6-5
j_gene: TRBJ2-7
CDR3aa: CASSYYGSKGYEQYF
CDR3nt: TGTGCCAGCAGTTACTACGGGAGTAAAGGGTACGAGCAGTACTTC

abundance: few
d_gene: TRBD1
len: 14
v_gene: TRBV6-5
j_gene: TRBJ1-2
CDR3aa: CASSSNGQGNGYTF
CDR3nt: TGTGCCAGCAGCTCGAATGGACAGGGAAATGGCTACACCTTC

abundance: few
d_gene: TRBD2
len: 17
v_gene: TRBV12-3/TRBV12-4
j_gene: TRBJ2-7
CDR3aa: CATAGEAGPSSYNEQYF
CDR3nt: TGTGCCACCGCCGGTGAAGCGGGGCCCAGCTCCTACAATGAGCAGTACTTC

abundance: -
d_gene: TRBD1
len: 16
v_gene: TRBV3-1
j_gene: TRBJ1-4
CDR3aa: CASSQVRDRPNEKLFF
CDR3nt: TGTGCCAGCAGCCAGGTCCGGGACAGGCCTAATGAAAAACTGTTTTTT

abundance: -
d_gene: -
len: 17
v_gene: TRBV27
j_gene: TRBJ1-5
CDR3aa: CASSLGSGQNSNQPQHF
CDR3nt: TGTGCCAGCAGTTTAGGGTCGGGACAAAATAGCAATCAGCCCCAGCATTTT

abundance: few
d_gene: -
len: 18
v_gene: TRBV20-1
j_gene: TRBJ1-6
CDR3aa: CSARDFGQLGSYNSPLHF
CDR3nt: TGCAGTGCTAGAGATTTCGGGCAGTTAGGCTCCTATAATTCACCCCTCCACTTT

abundance: few
d_gene: -
len: 15
v_gene: TRBV6-5
j_gene: TRBJ1-4
CDR3aa: CASSSSGTTGEKLFF
CDR3nt: TGTGCCAGCAGTTCCTCCGGGACTACGGGGGAAAAACTGTTTTTT

abundance: many
d_gene: TRBD1
len: 18
v_gene: TRBV29-1
j_gene: TRBJ1-2
CDR3aa: CSVEGGQGALRDNYGYTF
CDR3nt: TGCAGCGTTGAAGGGGGACAGGGGGCCCTCCGGGATAACTATGGCTACACCTTC

abundance: few
d_gene: -
len: 16
v_gene: TRBV4-2
j_gene: TRBJ1-5
CDR3aa: CASSQGVVFGNQPQHF
CDR3nt: TGTGCCAGCAGCCAAGGGGTAGTGTTTGGCAATCAGCCCCAGCATTTT

abundance: -
d_gene: TRBD2
len: 14
v_gene: TRBV6-6
j_gene: TRBJ2-1
CDR3aa: CASNRLAEKETQFF
CDR3nt: TGTGCCAGCAACAGACTAGCAGAAAAAGAGACCCAGTTCTTC

abundance: -
d_gene: -
len: 17
v_gene: TRBV12-3/TRBV12-4
j_gene: TRBJ1-2
CDR3aa: CASSSPSAGGQVYGYTF
CDR3nt: TGTGCCAGCAGTTCCCCAAGTGCGGGGGGCCAGGTCTATGGCTACACCTTC

abundance: -
d_gene: -
len: 16
v_gene: TRBV9
j_gene: TRBJ2-2
CDR3aa: CASSVGPAENTGELFF
CDR3nt: TGTGCCAGCAGCGTAGGTCCAGCGGAGAACACCGGGGAGCTGTTTTTT

abundance: -
d_gene: TRBD1
len: 13
v_gene: TRBV10-3
j_gene: TRBJ2-7
CDR3aa: CAISWDSSYEQYF
CDR3nt: TGTGCCATCAGCTGGGACAGCTCCTACGAGCAGTACTTC